Included here is one T cell receptor (beta chain) sequence, with context. Antigen unknown. The data were obtained in a study of T cell responses to AZD1222 COVID-19 vaccine. Study results and limitations: Donors, mostly white British, included more females; clonal diversity was possibly underestimated. Compared with day 0, the breadth and depth of the Spike-specific TCR repertoire rose significantly after two doses of AZD1222.

Germline-derived CDR1 and CDR2 are LNHDA and SQIVND (reference sequence). Trimming shortened V by 4 bases and J by 1 base, and 6 bases separated the two germline ends. The CDR3 runs to 13 residues. Assay used: immunoSEQ multiplex PCR; TCRdb lists only in-frame clones, some missing. The sample carries 85,000 to 90,000 clones, around 90% recorded once. Timing groups of about 4 and about 12 weeks for second doses were pooled. The source of this sequence is an adult who received the AZD1222 COVID-19 vaccine. The chain links TRBV19 to TRBJ2-3, with D possibly TRBD2 on 6 matching bases. Sequenced material: peripheral blood, taken 28 days after the second AZD1222 dose. CDR3 nucleotides: TGTGCCAGTAGTAAGCGGGGCACAGATACGCAGTATTTT. The encoded protein is CASSKRGTDTQYF. The whole variable domain, remainder taken from reference TRBV19 and TRBJ2-3, is DGGITQSPKYLFRKEGQNVTLSCEQNLNHDAMYWYRQDPGQGLRLIYYSQIVNDFQKGDIAEGYSVSREKKESFPLTVTSAQKNPTAFYLCASSKRGTDTQYFGPGTRLTVL.